Below, one TCR beta chain is given with its context. Its antigen is not identified. This record comes from a study of T cell responses to AZD1222 COVID-19 vaccine. Study summary: Second-dose recipients at about 4 or about 12 weeks were treated as one pooled group.

Study-wide results and caveats: The repertoires were collected only after the peak T cell response.

The method was immunoSEQ multiplex PCR; TCRdb's version includes in-frame clones alone and lacks a portion of them. The sample yields about 120,000 clones, around 87% seen once. The CDR3 is 13 amino acids. The germline V gene has CDR1 SGHNT and CDR2 YYREEE (reference sequence). With 0 bases removed from V and 7 bases from J, the gap between germline ends came to 10 bases. The V call is TRBV5-4, the J call TRBJ1-2; D perhaps matches TRBD1 (5 bases). This TCR came from an adult in good health. Specimen: peripheral blood, collected on day 0 of AZD1222 vaccination. CDR3 in DNA: TGTGCCAGCAGCTTGGATCAACAGGCTGGCTACACCTTC. This codes for CASSLDQQAGYTF. The full variable domain, its missing parts supplied by reference TRBV5-4 and TRBJ1-2, is ETGVTQSPTHLIKTRGQQVTLRCSSQSGHNTVSWYQQALGQGPQFIFQYYREEENGRGNFPPRFSGLQFPNYSSELNVNALELDDSALYLCASSLDQQAGYTFGSGTRLTVV.